Detailed here is one TCR beta chain. This specimen belongs to a study of blood T cell repertoires in COVID-19. Donors in Cohort 3 counted as recovered after two negative PCRs, clearance, or symptom resolution. In the study's own analysis: Amplification of reference gene primers provided the estimated nucleated cell counts. Data came from immunoSEQ multiplex PCR; TCRdb stores just in-frame clones and leaves some out. Clone size and the V and J calls come from that table; the DNA yielded D and trimming. Of roughly 43,000 clones in the sample, about 86% were seen once. This CDR3 has 15 residues. Trimming at V came to 5 bases and at J to 5 bases, leaving 7 bases not matched to a gene. Looked up from germline, CDR1 is SNHLY and CDR2 is FYNNEI.

The rearrangement links TRBV2 to TRBJ2-2, with 8 positions matching TRBD1. Sequencing was performed on PBMCs or T cells enriched from blood (not recorded which). The sequence came from a woman aged 45-59 years who had recovered from COVID-19. CDR3 in amino acids: CASSLGQGGTGELFF. The CDR3 DNA reads as TGTGCCAGCAGTCTCGGACAGGGTGGGACCGGGGAGCTGTTTTTT.